These T cell receptor beta chains were read from a single sample in a study of blood T cell repertoires in COVID-19. Using immunoSEQ multiplex PCR, the repertoire was profiled, and TCRdb retains in-frame clones only, with some absent. The sample has 200,000 to 300,000 clones; 80% to 90% are singletons. The specimen was PBMCs or T cells enriched from blood (not recorded which). The receptor set was obtained from a woman in her 40s who had been exposed to COVID-19. CDR3s include the opening cysteine and the closing phenylalanine or tryptophan. A D gene is named only where the DNA matches it firmly. Clone sizes are given selectively: once, few, many, or a class where the clone is expanded.

D	length	V	size	J	CDR3	DNA
TRBD2	15	TRBV19	-	TRBJ2-3	CASTNIASGPDTQYF	TGTGCCAGTACGAATATAGCTAGCGGACCAGATACGCAGTATTTT
-	12	TRBV7-9	-	TRBJ1-1	CASSVYGTEAFF	TGTGCCAGCAGCGTTTACGGCACTGAAGCTTTCTTT
TRBD1	14	TRBV7-9	-	TRBJ1-4	CASSQTGRGEKLFF	TGTGCCAGCAGCCAGACAGGGCGGGGAGAAAAACTGTTTTTT
TRBD1	15	TRBV11-1	-	TRBJ2-1	CASSRTGSPYNEQFF	TGTGCCAGCAGCAGGACAGGGTCCCCCTACAATGAGCAGTTCTTC
TRBD2	18	TRBV7-9	-	TRBJ2-1	CASSSGLAGGPFHIEQFF	TGTGCCAGCAGCTCAGGACTAGCGGGAGGGCCCTTTCACATTGAGCAGTTCTTC
TRBD2	12	TRBV5-1	-	TRBJ2-1	CASSGRDNEQFF	TGTGCCAGCAGCGGGAGGGACAATGAGCAGTTCTTC
-	18	TRBV18	-	TRBJ1-3	CASSPLAGGDYSGNTIYF	TGTGCCAGCTCACCTCTCGCTGGGGGGGATTACTCTGGAAACACCATATATTTT
-	12	TRBV7-9	once	TRBJ1-6	CASSTGNSPLHF	TGTGCCAGCAGTACAGGGAATTCACCCCTCCACTTT
TRBD1	19	TRBV6-2/TRBV6-3	once	TRBJ1-5	CASSYLPGQGGRGNQPQHF	TGTGCCAGCAGTTACTTGCCGGGACAGGGGGGGAGAGGCAATCAGCCCCAGCATTTT
-	15	TRBV19	-	TRBJ1-5	CASSTPGKDSQPQHF	TGTGCCAGTAGTACACCCGGGAAGGATTCTCAGCCCCAGCATTTT
TRBD2	18	TRBV19	-	TRBJ2-4	CASSIDLAGAPSKNIQYF	TGTGCCAGTAGTATTGACCTAGCGGGGGCCCCGTCCAAAAACATTCAGTACTTC
TRBD2	16	TRBV7-9	-	TRBJ2-4	CASSLVGRGGQNIQYF	TGTGCCAGCAGCTTAGTAGGTCGGGGGGGCCAAAACATTCAGTACTTC
TRBD1	13	TRBV6-5	-	TRBJ1-1	CASSKRDRDEAFF	TGTGCCAGCAGTAAACGGGACAGGGATGAAGCTTTCTTT
-	13	TRBV30	-	TRBJ2-7	CAWSTGGPYEQYF	TGTGCCTGGTCAACGGGGGGCCCCTACGAGCAGTACTTC
-	13	TRBV19	once	TRBJ1-5	CASRPQANQPQHF	TGTGCCAGTAGGCCCCAAGCAAATCAGCCCCAGCATTTT